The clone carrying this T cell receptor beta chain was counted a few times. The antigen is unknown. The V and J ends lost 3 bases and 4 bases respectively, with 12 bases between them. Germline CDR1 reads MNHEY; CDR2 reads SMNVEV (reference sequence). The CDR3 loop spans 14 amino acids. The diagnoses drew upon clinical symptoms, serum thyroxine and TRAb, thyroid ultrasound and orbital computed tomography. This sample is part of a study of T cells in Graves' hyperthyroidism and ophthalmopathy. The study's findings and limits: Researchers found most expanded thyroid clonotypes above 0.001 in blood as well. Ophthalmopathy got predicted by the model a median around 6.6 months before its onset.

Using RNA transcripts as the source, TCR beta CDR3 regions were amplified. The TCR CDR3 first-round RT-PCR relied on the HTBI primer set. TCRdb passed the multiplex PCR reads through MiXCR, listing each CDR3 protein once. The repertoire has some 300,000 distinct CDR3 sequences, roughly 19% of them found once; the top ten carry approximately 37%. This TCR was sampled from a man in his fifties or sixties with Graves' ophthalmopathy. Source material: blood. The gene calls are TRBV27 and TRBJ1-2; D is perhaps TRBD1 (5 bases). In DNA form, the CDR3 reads TGTGCCAGCAGTTTCGGGGGTCTTGGCTATGGCTACACCTTC. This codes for CASSFGGLGYGYTF.